The clone carrying this T cell receptor beta chain was picked up one time. The sample comes from a study of metastatic and nonmetastatic thyroid tumors. Study background: Where malignant and benign thyroid patients were concerned, repertoires were compared across blood and tumor or nodule tissue.

All patients reached thyroid surgery having received no treatment beforehand. Via MiXCR, TCRdb re-called the PCR reads. The table has about 20,000 clones, approximately 26% seen once. This CDR3 is 12 amino acids long. V dropped 5 bases and J dropped 3 bases, with 8 bases sitting between them. CDR1 and CDR2 from the germline V gene are SGHAT and FQNNGV. The chain is built from TRBV11-2 and TRBJ2-7; D is possibly TRBD1 (5 bases). The specimen was blood. This receptor was identified in a female donor with papillary thyroid cancer or a benign thyroid nodule (not recorded which). Some clones in this sample may be carry-over from other donors' samples. CDR3 nucleotide sequence: TGTGCCAGCAGCCAGGGCAGCTACGAGCAGTACTTC. This encodes CASSQGSYEQYF.